Following are 5 T cell receptor beta chains from one sample sequenced in a study of tumor-infiltrating lymphocytes in primary liver carcinoma (dated by TCRdb to 2015 to 2018). The reads were generated on an Illumina HiSeq 2500. A constant-region primer and ProtoScript II reverse transcriptase were used to reverse-transcribe TCRbeta-specific cDNA from 500 ng total RNA. The TCRbeta libraries were prepared through three rounds of nested multiplex PCR following a slightly modified ARM-PCR procedure. The first two PCR rounds used multiplex TRBV1-TRBV30 forward primers with a Cbeta reverse primer, each for about 10 cycles. TCRdb took the public reads, trimmed them with fastp at Q25, ran MiXCR for clone calling and kept in-frame beta chains. Every entry covers one CDR3 protein and lists the most common genes and DNA from its rows. The sample profile shows just under 55,000 distinct CDR3 sequences; about 68% of them were found once. In total, the top ten clones hold about 26% of the sample.

Without any cell sorting, total RNA and DNA were co-extracted from around 18-30 mg of bulk tissue using the AllPrep DNA/RNA mini kit. The specimen was liver tumor tissue from sampling region 2. The cell subset or site tag for this specimen amounts to: tumor region T2, inferior pole. The receptors originated from a man aged 35 to 55 with primary liver carcinoma and hepatitis B virus infection.

A word on this clonotype: This is likely a read error, given that the CDR3 carries no conserved phenylalanine or tryptophan at its end. The limits of the CDR3 on the DNA are not certain, so only TCRdb's listed CDR3 is given. This chain links TRBV28 with TRBJ2-7; TRBD2 is taken as the D call from the table, unchecked against the DNA. 12 amino acids form the CDR3, both terminal residues included. CDR1 and CDR2 from the germline V gene are MDHEN and SYDVKM. The CDR3 sequence is CASSFEGVGQYL.

As to this clonotype: With a much larger clone just one base away, this may be a read error. This rearrangement joins TRBV7-9 to TRBJ2-2, with 7 bases aligning to TRBD1. J lost 6 bases, V lost 6 bases, and 4 bases had no gene match. Germline CDR1 reads SEHNR; CDR2 reads FQNEAQ (reference sequence). This CDR3 region has 13 residues. The CDR3, as DNA: TGTGCCAGCAGTCCTCAGGGGGCCGGGGAGCTGTTTTTT. Translating gives CASSPQGAGELFF. Combining the CDR3 with reference TRBV7-9 and TRBJ2-2 gives the whole variable domain DTGVSQNPRHKITKRGQNVTFRCDPISEHNRLYWYRQTLGQGPEFLTYFQNEAQLEKSRLLSDRFSAERPKGSFSTLEIQRTEQGDSAMYLCASSPQGAGELFFGEGSRLTVL.

In its sample, this clonotype was seen many times. V is TRBV19 and J is TRBJ2-1, with a tentative D call TRBD1 (5 bases). Germline CDR1 LNHDA, CDR2 SQIVND (reference sequence). Trimming pared 3 bases from V and 7 bases from J, leaving 10 bases between. The CDR3 contains 13 residues. In DNA form, the CDR3 reads TGTGCCAGTAGTATCTCCAGGGCAAATGAGCAGTTCTTC. This gives the protein CASSISRANEQFF.

Turning to this clonotype: A read error is likely, as this CDR3 ends without the conserved phenylalanine or tryptophan. The chain joins TRBV5-1 to TRBJ2-3; 9 bases align to TRBD1. The germline V gene encodes CDR1 SGHRS and CDR2 YFSETQ. This CDR3 comprises 16 residues. Trimming removed 4 bases from V and 6 bases from J; junction bases left unmatched: 12. The CDR3 region is CASSRQQGAYTDTQYL. In DNA form, the CDR3 reads TGCGCCAGCAGCCGGCAACAGGGGGCTTACACTGATACGCAGTATTTA.

The genes are TRBV7-3 and TRBJ1-2, with 8 bases lining up with TRBD1. Germline assignment: CDR1 SGHTA and CDR2 FQGTGA. V lost 1 base, J lost 7 bases, and 5 bases stayed unmatched. This CDR3 spans 14 amino acids. CDR3: CASSLMAGGFGYTF. DNA for the CDR3: TGTGCCAGCAGCTTAATGGCAGGGGGCTTTGGCTACACCTTC.